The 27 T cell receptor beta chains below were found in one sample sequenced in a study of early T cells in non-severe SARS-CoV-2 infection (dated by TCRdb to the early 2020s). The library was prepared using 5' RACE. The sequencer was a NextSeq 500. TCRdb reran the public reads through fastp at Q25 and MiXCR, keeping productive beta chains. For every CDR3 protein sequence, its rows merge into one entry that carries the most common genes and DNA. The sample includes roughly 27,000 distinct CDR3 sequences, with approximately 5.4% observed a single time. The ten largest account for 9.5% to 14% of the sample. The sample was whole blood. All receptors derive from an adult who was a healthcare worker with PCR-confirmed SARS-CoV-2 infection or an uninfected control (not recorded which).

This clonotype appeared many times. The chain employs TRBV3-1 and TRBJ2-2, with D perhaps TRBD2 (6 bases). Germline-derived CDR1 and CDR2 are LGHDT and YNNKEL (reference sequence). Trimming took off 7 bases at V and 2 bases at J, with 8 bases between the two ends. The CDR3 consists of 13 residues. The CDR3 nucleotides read TGTGCCAGCACGGACTACAACACCGGGGAGCTGTTTTTT. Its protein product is CASTDYNTGELFF.

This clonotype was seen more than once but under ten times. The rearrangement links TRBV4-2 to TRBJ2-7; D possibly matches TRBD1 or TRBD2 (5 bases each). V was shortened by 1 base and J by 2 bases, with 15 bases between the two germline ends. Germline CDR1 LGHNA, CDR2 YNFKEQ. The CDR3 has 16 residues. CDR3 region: CASSQVMGTVTYEQYF. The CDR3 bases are TGTGCCAGCAGCCAAGTTATGGGGACGGTCACCTACGAGCAGTACTTC.

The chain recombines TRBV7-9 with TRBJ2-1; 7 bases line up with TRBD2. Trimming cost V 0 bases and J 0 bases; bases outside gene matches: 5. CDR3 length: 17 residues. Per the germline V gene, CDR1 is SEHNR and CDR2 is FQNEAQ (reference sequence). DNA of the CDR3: TGTGCCAGCAGCTTAGCGGGGAGGGCAGGCTCCTACAATGAGCAGTTCTTC. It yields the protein CASSLAGRAGSYNEQFF.

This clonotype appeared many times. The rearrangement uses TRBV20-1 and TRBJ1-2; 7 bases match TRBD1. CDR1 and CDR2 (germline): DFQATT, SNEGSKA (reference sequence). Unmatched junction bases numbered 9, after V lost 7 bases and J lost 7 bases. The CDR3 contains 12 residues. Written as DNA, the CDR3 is TGCAGTGTCAGGGGGTCGTCCCGTGGCTACACCTTC. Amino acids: CSVRGSSRGYTF.

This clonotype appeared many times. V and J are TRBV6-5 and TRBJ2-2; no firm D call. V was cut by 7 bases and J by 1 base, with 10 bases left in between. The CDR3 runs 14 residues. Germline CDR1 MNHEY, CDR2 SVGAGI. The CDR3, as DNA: TGTGCCAGCAAGGAACACCTGAACACCGGGGAGCTGTTTTTT. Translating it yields CASKEHLNTGELFF.

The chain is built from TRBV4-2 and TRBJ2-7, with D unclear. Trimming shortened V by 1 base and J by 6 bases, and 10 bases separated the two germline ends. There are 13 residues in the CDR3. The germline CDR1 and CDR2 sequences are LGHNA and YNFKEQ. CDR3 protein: CASSQALGLEQYF. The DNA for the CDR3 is TGTGCCAGCAGCCAAGCGTTAGGGCTCGAGCAGTACTTC.

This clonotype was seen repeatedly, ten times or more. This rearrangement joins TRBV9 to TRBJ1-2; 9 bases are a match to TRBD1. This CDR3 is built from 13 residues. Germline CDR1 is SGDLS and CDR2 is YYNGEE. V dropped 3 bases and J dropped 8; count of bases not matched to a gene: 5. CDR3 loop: CASSEQGAFGYTF. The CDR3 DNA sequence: TGTGCCAGCAGCGAACAGGGGGCGTTCGGCTACACCTTC.

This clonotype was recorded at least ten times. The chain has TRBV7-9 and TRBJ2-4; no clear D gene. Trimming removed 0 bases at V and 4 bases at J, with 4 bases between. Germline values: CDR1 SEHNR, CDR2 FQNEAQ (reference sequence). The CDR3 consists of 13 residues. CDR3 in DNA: TGTGCCAGCAGCTTAGCCGGGAAAAACATTCAGTACTTC. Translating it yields CASSLAGKNIQYF.

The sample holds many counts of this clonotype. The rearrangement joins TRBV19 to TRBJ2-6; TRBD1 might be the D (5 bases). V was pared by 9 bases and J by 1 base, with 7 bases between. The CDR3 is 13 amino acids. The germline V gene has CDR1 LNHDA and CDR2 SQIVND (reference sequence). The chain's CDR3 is CASRVSGANVLTF. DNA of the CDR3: TGTGCCAGCAGGGTTTCTGGGGCCAACGTCCTGACTTTC.

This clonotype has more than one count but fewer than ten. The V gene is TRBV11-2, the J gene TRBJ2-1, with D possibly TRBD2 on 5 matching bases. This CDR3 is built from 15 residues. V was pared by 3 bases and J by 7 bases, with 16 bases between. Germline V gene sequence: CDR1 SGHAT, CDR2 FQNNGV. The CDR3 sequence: CASSFTWESKNEQFF. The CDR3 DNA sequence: TGTGCCAGCAGCTTTACGTGGGAGTCGAAGAATGAGCAGTTCTTC.

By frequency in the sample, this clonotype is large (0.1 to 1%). CDR3 sequence reads: CASSHSAPGQGTSPLHF. The CDR3 nucleotides are TGTGCCAGCAGCCACTCGGCCCCGGGACAGGGTACCTCACCCCTCCACTTT. The chain links TRBV4-2 to TRBJ1-6, with TRBD1 matching 9 bases. V gave up 3 bases and J gave up 10 bases; unmatched junction bases: 13. This CDR3 spans 17 amino acids. Germline V CDR1 and CDR2: LGHNA, YNFKEQ.

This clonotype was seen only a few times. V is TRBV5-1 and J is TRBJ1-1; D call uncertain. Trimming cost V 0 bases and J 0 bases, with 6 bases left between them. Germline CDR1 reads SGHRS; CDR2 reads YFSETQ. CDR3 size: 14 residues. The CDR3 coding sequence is TGCGCCAGCAGCTTGGCCAGCATGAACACTGAAGCTTTCTTT. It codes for CASSLASMNTEAFF.

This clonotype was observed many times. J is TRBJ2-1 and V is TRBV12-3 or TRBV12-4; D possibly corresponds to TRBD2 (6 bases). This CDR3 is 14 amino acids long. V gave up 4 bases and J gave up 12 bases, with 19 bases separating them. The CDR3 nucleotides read TGTGCCAGCAGTTCCTCAATCCGGGACTTAGGGCAGTTCTTC. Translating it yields CASSSSIRDLGQFF.

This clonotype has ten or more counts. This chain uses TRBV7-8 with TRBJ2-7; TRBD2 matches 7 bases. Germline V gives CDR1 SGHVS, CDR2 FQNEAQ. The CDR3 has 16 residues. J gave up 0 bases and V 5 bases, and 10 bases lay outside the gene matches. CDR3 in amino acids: CASSPLKSGNSYEQYF. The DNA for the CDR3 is TGTGCCAGCAGCCCCCTAAAAAGCGGGAACTCCTACGAGCAGTACTTC.

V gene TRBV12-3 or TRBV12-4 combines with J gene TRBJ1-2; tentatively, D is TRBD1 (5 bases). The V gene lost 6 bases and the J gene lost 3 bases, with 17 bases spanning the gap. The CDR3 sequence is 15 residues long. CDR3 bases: TGTGCCAGCAGCCATCTAGGGGTAGATGACTATGGCTACACCTTC. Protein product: CASSHLGVDDYGYTF.

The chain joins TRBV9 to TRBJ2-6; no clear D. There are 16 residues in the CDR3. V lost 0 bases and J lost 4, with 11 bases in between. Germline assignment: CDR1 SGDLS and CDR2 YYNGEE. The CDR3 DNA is TGTGCCAGCAGCGTAGTCCCTGGATCAGGGGCCAACGTCCTGACTTTC. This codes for CASSVVPGSGANVLTF.

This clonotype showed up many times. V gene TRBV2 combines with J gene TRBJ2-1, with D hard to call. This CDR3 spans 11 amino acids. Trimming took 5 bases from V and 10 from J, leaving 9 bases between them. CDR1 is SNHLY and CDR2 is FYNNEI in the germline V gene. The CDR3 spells CASSRRLEQFF. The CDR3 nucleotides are TGTGCCAGCAGTAGGCGTCTCGAGCAGTTCTTC.

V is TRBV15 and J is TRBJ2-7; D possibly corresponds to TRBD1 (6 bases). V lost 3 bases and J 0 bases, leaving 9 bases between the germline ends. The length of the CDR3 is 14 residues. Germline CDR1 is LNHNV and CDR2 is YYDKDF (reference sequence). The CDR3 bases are TGTGCCACCAGCAGGGCAGGGGCCTCCTACGAGCAGTACTTC. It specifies CATSRAGASYEQYF.

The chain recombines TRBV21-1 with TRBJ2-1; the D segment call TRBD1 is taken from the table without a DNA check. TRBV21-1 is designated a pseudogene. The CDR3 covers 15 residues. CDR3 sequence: CASSKEAGGGNEQFF. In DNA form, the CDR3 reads TGTGCCAGCAGCAAAGAGGCAGGGGGCGGAAATGAGCAGTTCTTC.

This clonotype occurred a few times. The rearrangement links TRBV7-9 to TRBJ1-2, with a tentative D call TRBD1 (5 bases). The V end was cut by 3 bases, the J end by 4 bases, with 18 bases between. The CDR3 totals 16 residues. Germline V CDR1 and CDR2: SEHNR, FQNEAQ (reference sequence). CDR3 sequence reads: CASSLVGSGTVYGYTF. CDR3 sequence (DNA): TGTGCCAGCAGCTTGGTCGGGTCGGGGACGGTCTATGGCTACACCTTC.

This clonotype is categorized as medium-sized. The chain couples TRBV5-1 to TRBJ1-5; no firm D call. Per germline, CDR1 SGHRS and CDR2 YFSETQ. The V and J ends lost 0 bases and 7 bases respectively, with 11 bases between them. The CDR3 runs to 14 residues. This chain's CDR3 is CASSLAGDEQPQHF. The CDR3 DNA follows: TGCGCCAGCAGCTTGGCCGGGGATGAGCAGCCCCAGCATTTT.

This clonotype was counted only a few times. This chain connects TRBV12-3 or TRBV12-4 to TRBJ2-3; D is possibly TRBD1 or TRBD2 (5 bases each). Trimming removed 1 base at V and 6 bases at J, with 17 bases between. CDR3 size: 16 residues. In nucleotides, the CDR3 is TGTGCCAGCAGTTTAGAACAAACGGTATGGGGGGATACGCAGTATTTT. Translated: CASSLEQTVWGDTQYF.

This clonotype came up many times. The CDR3 DNA follows: TGCAGCGTTGGGGACCAGAGAGAAAAACTGTTTTTT. Translating it yields CSVGDQREKLFF. This rearrangement joins TRBV29-1 to TRBJ1-4, with D possibly TRBD1 on 5 matching bases. The germline gives CDR1 SQVTM, CDR2 ANQGSEA. The CDR3 consists of 12 residues. The V end lost 4 bases, the J end lost 8 bases, and 11 bases lay between the germline ends.

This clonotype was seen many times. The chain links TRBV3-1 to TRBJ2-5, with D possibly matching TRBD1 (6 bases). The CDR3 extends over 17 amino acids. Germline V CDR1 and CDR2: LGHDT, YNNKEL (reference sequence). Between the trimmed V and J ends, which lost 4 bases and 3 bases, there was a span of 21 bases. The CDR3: CASSPRGSRVIEETQYF. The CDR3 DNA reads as TGTGCCAGCAGCCCAAGGGGGAGCAGGGTAATTGAAGAGACCCAGTACTTC.

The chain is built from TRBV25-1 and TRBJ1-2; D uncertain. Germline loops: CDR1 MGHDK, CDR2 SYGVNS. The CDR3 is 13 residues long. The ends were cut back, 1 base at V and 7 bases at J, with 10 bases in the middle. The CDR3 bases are TGTGCCAGCAGTGAATCCGGCATGGCTGGCTACACCTTC. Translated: CASSESGMAGYTF.

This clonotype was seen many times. Here the CDR3 reads CASSLKTNTEAFF. CDR3 sequence (DNA): TGTGCCAGCAGTTTAAAAACGAACACTGAAGCTTTCTTT. This chain uses TRBV12-3 or TRBV12-4 with TRBJ1-1, with no clear D. Trimming stripped 2 bases from V and 1 base from J, with 5 bases between. The CDR3 has 13 residues.

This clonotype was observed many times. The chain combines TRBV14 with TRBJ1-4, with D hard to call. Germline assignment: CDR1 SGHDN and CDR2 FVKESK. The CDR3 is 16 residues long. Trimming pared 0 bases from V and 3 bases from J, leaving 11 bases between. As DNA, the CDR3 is TGTGCCAGCAGCCAAGATGGGTTAGCTGCTAATGAAAAACTGTTTTTT. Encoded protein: CASSQDGLAANEKLFF.